The 8 T cell receptor beta chains below all came from one sample that was sequenced in a study of early T cells in non-severe SARS-CoV-2 infection. One entry per CDR3 protein results from TCRdb running MiXCR on the 5' RACE reads. The sample includes around 44,000 distinct CDR3 sequences, around 6.5% of them seen just once. Specimen: whole blood, collected at baseline. Receptors were obtained from an adult who was a healthcare worker with PCR-confirmed SARS-CoV-2 infection or an uninfected control (not recorded which).

There are a few counts of this clonotype. The chain employs TRBV3-1 and TRBJ2-7; 7 bases align to TRBD2. Losses at the gene ends were 0 bases for V and 3 bases for J; bases not matched to a gene: 2. Per germline, CDR1 LGHDT and CDR2 YNNKEL (reference sequence). The CDR3 sequence is 14 residues long. CDR3 amino acids: CASSQEGEGYEQYF. The CDR3 bases are TGTGCCAGCAGCCAAGAGGGGGAGGGCTACGAGCAGTACTTC.

The table lists this clonotype with many counts. The rearrangement joins TRBV5-1 to TRBJ2-3; 11 positions agree with TRBD2. The junction had 15 bases not matched to a gene; V was cut back by 4 bases and J by 5 bases. CDR1 is SGHRS and CDR2 is YFSETQ in the germline V gene. The CDR3 is 18 amino acids. In nucleotides, the CDR3 is TGCGCCAGCAGCCCCTTCAAACTACTAGCGGGGGACCAAGATACGCAGTATTTT. The encoded protein is CASSPFKLLAGDQDTQYF.

This clonotype was recorded many times. J is TRBJ2-1 and V is TRBV7-8; perhaps TRBD2 as D (5 bases). CDR3 length: 19 amino acids. CDR1 is SGHVS, CDR2 FQNEAQ, per germline. V was trimmed by 0 bases and J by 8 bases, leaving 26 bases between them. In nucleotides, the CDR3 is TGTGCCAGCAGCTTAGCACGGGCTAGCTCGAAAATCCACGGGGATGAGCAGTTCTTC. Its translation: CASSLARASSKIHGDEQFF.

This clonotype was observed at least ten times. This chain's CDR3 is CASSPETGWYNEQFF. CDR3 DNA sequence: TGTGCCAGCAGCCCCGAAACGGGATGGTACAATGAGCAGTTCTTC. V usage is TRBV5-4 and J usage is TRBJ2-1; maybe TRBD2 (5 bases). CDR1 is SGHNT and CDR2 is YYREEE in the germline V gene (reference sequence). V lost 4 bases and J lost 4, with 15 bases in between. There are 15 residues in the CDR3.

This clonotype was detected ten times or more. The V call is TRBV25-1, the J call TRBJ2-6; 9 bases align to TRBD1. Per the germline V gene, CDR1 is MGHDK and CDR2 is SYGVNS. Trimming took 5 bases from V and 0 from J; bases not matched to a gene: 23. The CDR3 has 23 amino acids. CDR3 protein: CASSKDNFGQGIKWISGANVLTF. CDR3 DNA: TGTGCCAGCAGTAAGGATAACTTCGGACAGGGGATTAAGTGGATCTCTGGGGCCAACGTCCTGACTTTC.

This clonotype was observed a handful of times. The V gene is TRBV5-4, the J gene TRBJ1-2; 9 bases line up with TRBD1. The CDR3 is 15 residues long. Trimming took 3 bases from V and 8 from J; bases not matched to a gene: 11. CDR1 SGHNT and CDR2 YYREEE come from the germline V gene (reference sequence). The DNA for the CDR3 is TGTGCCAGCAGCTATCCCCGGACAGGGGTCGGGGGCTACACCTTC. Encoded protein: CASSYPRTGVGGYTF.

In its sample, this clonotype was seen many times. CDR3 bases: TGCGCCAGCAGCCAACATCTGACAGGGATGGCCAAAAACATTCAGTACTTC. Translated, it gives CASSQHLTGMAKNIQYF. V gene TRBV4-1 combines with J gene TRBJ2-4; 7 bases line up with TRBD1. CDR3 length: 17 amino acids. V was clipped by 2 bases and J by 1 base; unmatched bases: 8. Looked up from germline, CDR1 is MGHRA and CDR2 is YSYEKL.

This sequence joins TRBV9 and TRBJ1-2; 10 bases match TRBD1. The CDR3 contains 15 residues. V trimming: 0 bases; J trimming: 9 bases; junction bases outside the gene matches: 8. Looked up from germline, CDR1 is SGDLS and CDR2 is YYNGEE. CDR3 loop: CASSVGQGAMVRYTF. CDR3 DNA: TGTGCCAGCAGCGTAGGACAGGGGGCTATGGTTCGCTACACCTTC.